Shown below are 23 T cell receptor beta chains from a single sample sequenced in a study of T cell changes during pregnancy in multiple sclerosis. Generated by immunoSEQ multiplex PCR, the TCRdb table keeps only in-frame clones and is missing some. The sample includes 90,000 or so clones, approximately 91% seen only once; the top ten take 3.5%. The sample was PBMCs, taken in the first trimester of pregnancy. The receptors were gathered from a female donor in good health, serving as a control in a pregnancy study. Some clones in this sample may be carry-over from other donors' samples.

The chain has TRBV4-1 and TRBJ2-7, with 7 positions matching TRBD1. J gave up 7 bases and V 1 base, and 7 bases lay outside the gene matches. The CDR3 extends over 14 amino acids. The germline V gene encodes CDR1 MGHRA and CDR2 YSYEKL. As DNA, the CDR3 is TGCGCCAGCAGCCAAGTCCCAGGGGGTGGAGAGCAGTACTTC. It yields the protein CASSQVPGGGEQYF.

In its sample, this clone was seen once. The V call is TRBV28, the J call TRBJ1-6; TRBD1 might be the D (6 bases). Germline assignment: CDR1 MDHEN and CDR2 SYDVKM. The V and J ends lost 3 bases and 9 bases respectively, with 15 bases between them. This CDR3 region has 15 residues. The CDR3 loop reads CASSLVRGWGSPLHF. Written as DNA, the CDR3 is TGTGCCAGCAGTTTGGTCAGGGGATGGGGTTCACCCCTCCACTTT.

The chain carries TRBV5-1 and TRBJ2-3, with D maybe TRBD2 (7 bases). V was trimmed by 2 bases and J by 2 bases, leaving 15 bases between them. The CDR3 contains 16 residues. The germline V gene has CDR1 SGHRS and CDR2 YFSETQ. CDR3: CASSFLGGGLTDTQYF. CDR3 DNA: TGCGCCAGCAGCTTTCTGGGCGGGGGCCTCACAGATACGCAGTATTTT.

The chain has TRBV9 and TRBJ2-3, with 13 bases identical to TRBD2. After removal of 2 bases from V and 6 bases from J, the junction contained 12 bases not matched to a gene. The CDR3 is made up of 18 amino acids. Germline V gene sequence: CDR1 SGDLS, CDR2 YYNGEE. The CDR3 DNA sequence: TGTGCCAGCAGCGTGGGGTCAACTAGCGGGGGGGCCAGGGATACGCAGTATTTT. It translates to CASSVGSTSGGARDTQYF.

The chain carries TRBV11-2 and TRBJ2-3, with 8 bases identical to TRBD2. CDR1 is SGHAT, CDR2 FQNNGV, per germline. Losses at the gene ends were 1 base for V and 1 base for J; bases not matched to a gene: 4. This CDR3 has 16 amino acids. CDR3 sequence reads: CASSLVAGGRTDTQYF. The CDR3 nucleotides are TGTGCCAGCAGCTTAGTCGCGGGAGGCCGCACAGATACGCAGTATTTT.

The chain carries TRBV28 and TRBJ1-1; D unresolved. Trimming cost V 6 bases and J 0 bases, with 11 bases left between them. There are 14 residues in the CDR3. Germline loops: CDR1 MDHEN, CDR2 SYDVKM. The CDR3 is CASSPGRMNTEAFF. The CDR3 DNA is TGTGCCAGCAGCCCCGGGAGGATGAACACTGAAGCTTTCTTT.

This chain uses TRBV5-4 with TRBJ1-2; D unresolved. From germline, CDR1 is SGHNT and CDR2 YYREEE (reference sequence). The CDR3 consists of 14 residues. Trimming took 4 bases from V and 4 from J, leaving 14 bases between them. CDR3 DNA: TGTGCCAGCAGCGTCCGGGGAGGCGGCTATGGCTACACCTTC. This encodes CASSVRGGGYGYTF.

This clone was observed once. The V and J genes are TRBV13 and TRBJ2-7; 7 bases align to TRBD1. Germline trimming cut 5 bases from V and 2 bases from J; bases unmatched to any gene: 3. The CDR3 runs 13 residues. Germline V gives CDR1 PRHDT, CDR2 FYEKMQ (reference sequence). The CDR3 protein is CASSRTGPYEQYF. The DNA of the CDR3 is TGTGCCAGCAGCCGGACAGGCCCCTACGAGCAGTACTTC. Filled out from reference TRBV13 and TRBJ2-7, the complete variable domain reads AAGVIQSPRHLIKEKRETATLKCYPIPRHDTVYWYQQGPGQDPQFLISFYEKMQSDKGSIPDRFSAQQFSDYHSELNMSSLELGDSALYFCASSRTGPYEQYFGPGTRLTVT.

This chain joins TRBV4-1 and TRBJ1-4, with a weak D call TRBD1 (5 bases). Trimming shortened V by 3 bases and J by 7 bases, and 9 bases separated the two germline ends. Germline values: CDR1 MGHRA, CDR2 YSYEKL. The CDR3 loop spans 13 amino acids. CDR3 loop: CASSQATVEKLFF. The CDR3, as DNA: TGCGCCAGCAGCCAGGCGACAGTTGAAAAACTGTTTTTT.

The gene calls are TRBV28 and TRBJ2-5, with a tentative D call TRBD1 (5 bases). CDR1 is MDHEN, CDR2 SYDVKM, per germline. The CDR3 totals 13 residues. Trimming stripped 5 bases from V and 6 bases from J, with 13 bases between. CDR3 region: CASSATVSKTQYF. CDR3 nucleotide sequence: TGTGCCAGCAGTGCGACAGTCTCTAAGACCCAGTACTTC.

This clone has just a few counts. V usage is TRBV7-2 and J usage is TRBJ2-1; no definite D call. Per germline, CDR1 SGHTA and CDR2 FQGNSA. V was clipped by 1 base and J by 6 bases, with 4 bases between them. This CDR3 comprises 12 residues. The CDR3 DNA follows: TGTGCCAGCAGCTTAGATAGCAATGAGCAGTTCTTC. This sequence encodes CASSLDSNEQFF.

CDR3 coding DNA: TGTGCCAGCAGCCAAGATCGTCATAGCTCCTACAATGAGCAGTTCTTC. It yields the protein CASSQDRHSSYNEQFF. This chain uses TRBV4-2 with TRBJ2-1; the D is unclear. The CDR3 has 16 residues. CDR1 and CDR2 (germline): LGHNA, YNFKEQ. V gave up 0 bases and J gave up 0 bases, with 9 bases separating them.

The chain employs TRBV19 and TRBJ2-7; D gene uncertain. The V end lost 1 base, the J end lost 6 bases, and 13 bases lay between the germline ends. This CDR3 is 14 amino acids long. CDR1 is LNHDA and CDR2 is SQIVND in the germline V gene (reference sequence). CDR3 in DNA: TGTGCCAGTAGTATAGGACTCTTATCCGGCGAGCAGTACTTC. It translates to CASSIGLLSGEQYF.

This rearrangement joins TRBV15 to TRBJ1-3; TRBD1 matches at 8 bases. CDR1 is LNHNV, CDR2 YYDKDF, per germline (reference sequence). V lost 0 bases and J lost 3; bases outside the gene matches: 4. The CDR3 extends over 16 amino acids. The CDR3 nucleotides read TGTGCCACCAGCAGAGACCAGGGGGCGGGTGGAAACACCATATATTTT. Translating it yields CATSRDQGAGGNTIYF.

The V call is TRBV9, the J call TRBJ2-1; D remains unclear. The V gene lost 0 bases and the J gene lost 1 base, with 14 bases spanning the gap. Germline V gene lookup returns CDR1 SGDLS and CDR2 YYNGEE. The CDR3 totals 17 residues. CDR3 bases: TGTGCCAGCAGCGTAGACCTAGGCCCTGGGTCCTACAATGAGCAGTTCTTC. It codes for CASSVDLGPGSYNEQFF.

This chain links TRBV5-1 with TRBJ2-5, with TRBD1 identical over 7 bases. Germline V gene data show CDR1 as SGHRS and CDR2 as YFSETQ. This CDR3 region has 15 residues. V lost 6 bases, J lost 1 base, and 9 bases stayed unmatched. The CDR3 DNA sequence: TGCGCCAGCATGCGGACGACAGGGACCCAAGAGACCCAGTACTTC. This codes for CASMRTTGTQETQYF.

This clone has just a few counts. The CDR3, as DNA: TGTGCCAGCAGCTTAGGGGGGGCGAACACTGAAGCTTTCTTT. Protein sequence: CASSLGGANTEAFF. This sequence joins TRBV5-5 and TRBJ1-1; maybe TRBD1 (6 bases). V lost 2 bases and J 1 base, leaving 9 bases between the germline ends. From germline, CDR1 is SGHKS and CDR2 YYEKEE (reference sequence). This CDR3 has 14 amino acids.

The genes are TRBV29-1 and TRBJ2-3; weak D call: TRBD1 (5 bases). CDR3 size: 13 residues. The ends were cut back, 1 base at V and 5 bases at J, with 10 bases in the middle. CDR1 is SQVTM, CDR2 ANQGSEA, per germline. This CDR3 reads CSVEGTTKDTQYF. Here the CDR3 DNA reads TGCAGCGTTGAAGGGACAACGAAAGATACGCAGTATTTT.

The J gene is TRBJ1-1, the V gene TRBV27, with D unclear. Germline loops: CDR1 MNHEY, CDR2 SMNVEV (reference sequence). The ends were cut back, 4 bases at V and 5 bases at J, with 5 bases in the middle. This CDR3 is built from 11 residues. As DNA, the CDR3 is TGTGCCAGCAGTTCCGAGACTGAAGCTTTCTTT. Translated: CASSSETEAFF.

The chain recombines TRBV18 with TRBJ2-2; a possible D gene is TRBD2 (5 bases). V shed 1 base and J shed 7 bases, with 13 bases lying between them. Germline V gene sequence: CDR1 KGHSH, CDR2 LQKENI. The CDR3 consists of 15 residues. DNA of the CDR3: TGTGCCAGCTCACCACTGTCCGGGATGGTCGGGGAGCTGTTTTTT. Residues: CASSPLSGMVGELFF.

V is TRBV6-1 and J is TRBJ2-5; 11 positions agree with TRBD2. V lost 6 bases to trimming and J lost 3 bases; unmatched junction nucleotides: 0. The CDR3 covers 13 residues. Per germline, CDR1 MNHNS and CDR2 SASEGT. CDR3 in DNA: TGTGCCAGCAGGGGACTAGCGGAAGAGACCCAGTACTTC. Amino acids: CASRGLAEETQYF.

V and J are TRBV18 and TRBJ2-3; a possible D gene is TRBD1 (6 bases). Trimming took off 6 bases at V and 0 bases at J, with 16 bases between the two ends. CDR1 is KGHSH, CDR2 LQKENI, per germline. CDR3 length: 16 amino acids. Written as DNA, the CDR3 is TGTGCCAGCTCGCCTACAGGGCCATTTAGCACAGATACGCAGTATTTT. Translating it yields CASSPTGPFSTDTQYF.

The genes are TRBV11-2 and TRBJ1-2; TRBD1 might be the D (6 bases). The CDR3 consists of 15 residues. Germline V gene sequence: CDR1 SGHAT, CDR2 FQNNGV. V lost 3 bases and J 3 bases, leaving 14 bases between the germline ends. CDR3 nucleotides: TGTGCCAGCAGCTTCCGGACAGTCCGGGACTATGGCTACACCTTC. Its protein is CASSFRTVRDYGYTF.